A selection of T cell receptor beta chains follows, all from one sample in a study of T-cell memory formation after mild COVID-19. TCRdb processed the 5' RACE reads anew with MiXCR; each CDR3 protein has one entry. In the table there are about 150,000 distinct CDR3 sequences, 6% to 7% of which are singletons. Sequencing was done on a sample of PBMCs or a T cell subset sorted from them (not recorded which). These receptor sequences come from an adult woman who had mild COVID-19 (a few samples of this study predate the infection). Cell type and time point are not known. Each CDR3 is given with its conserved first and last residue. Each record gives: D gene, clone size, CDR3 length, J gene, V gene, CDR3 protein, CDR3 DNA. The D gene is left open where the match is weak. Clone size is given for some rows only: seen once, a few or many times, or a class if the clone is expanded.

TRBD1,few,15,TRBJ2-1,TRBV7-8,CASSARDRGYNEQFF,TGTGCCAGCAGCGCGAGGGACAGGGGATACAATGAGCAGTTCTTC
NA,many,14,TRBJ1-1,TRBV19,CASSIPAGNTEAFF,TGTGCCAGTAGTATCCCAGCAGGGAACACTGAAGCTTTCTTT
NA,few,16,TRBJ1-2,TRBV4-1,CASSPGPRGANYGYTF,TGCGCCAGCAGCCCGGGCCCCAGGGGAGCTAACTATGGCTACACCTTC
TRBD1,NA,14,TRBJ2-1,TRBV10-3,CAIRGQGTPNEQFF,TGTGCCATCAGGGGACAGGGGACTCCGAATGAGCAGTTCTTC
NA,few,15,TRBJ1-5,TRBV4-1,CASSQEIGAGQPQHF,TGCGCCAGCAGCCAAGAGATAGGGGCCGGGCAGCCCCAGCATTTT
NA,many,16,TRBJ1-6,TRBV4-1,CASSLEQSGVYSPLHF,TGCGCCAGCAGCCTCGAGCAATCAGGGGTTTATTCACCCCTCCACTTT
NA,many,16,TRBJ2-7,TRBV6-2/TRBV6-3,CASSYYRGQVSYEQYF,TGTGCCAGCAGTTACTACCGGGGCCAGGTTTCCTACGAGCAGTACTTC
TRBD1,many,18,TRBJ2-4,TRBV5-1,CASSALPLDRGGQNIQYF,TGCGCCAGCAGCGCACTACCCTTGGACAGGGGAGGCCAAAACATTCAGTACTTC
NA,few,15,TRBJ2-2,TRBV18,CASSLTDPNTGELFF,TGTGCCAGCTCACTGACGGATCCGAACACCGGGGAGCTGTTTTTT
NA,NA,12,TRBJ1-1,TRBV29-1,CSVEEDGGAAFF,TGCAGCGTTGAAGAAGATGGAGGGGCCGCTTTCTTT
TRBD2,many,15,TRBJ2-1,TRBV7-2,CASSSTSGVNNEQFF,TGTGCCAGCAGCTCAACTAGCGGGGTTAACAATGAGCAGTTCTTC
TRBD1,NA,14,TRBJ1-6,TRBV18,CASSPSGQGSPLHF,TGTGCCAGCTCACCCTCGGGACAGGGCTCACCCCTCCACTTT
TRBD2,NA,15,TRBJ2-3,TRBV20-1,CSASASGGYTDTQYF,TGCAGTGCTAGTGCTAGCGGGGGGTACACAGATACGCAGTATTTT
NA,NA,18,TRBJ2-5,TRBV5-6,CASSFRGVAGGGRDTQYF,TGTGCCAGCAGCTTTAGAGGAGTAGCTGGAGGTGGGAGAGACACCCAGTACTTC
TRBD1,few,15,TRBJ1-2,TRBV4-1,CASSRVPGQNYGYTF,TGCGCCAGCAGCCGAGTCCCGGGACAGAACTATGGCTACACCTTC
NA,few,13,TRBJ2-1,TRBV3-1,CASSQETRQAQFF,TGTGCCAGCAGCCAAGAAACGAGGCAGGCCCAGTTCTTC
NA,NA,14,TRBJ2-5,TRBV12-3/TRBV12-4,CASSRGSGGETQYF,TGTGCCAGCAGCCGAGGAAGTGGGGGTGAGACCCAGTACTTC
NA,many,13,TRBJ2-3,TRBV7-8,CASSPWGTDTQYF,TGTGCCAGCAGCCCCTGGGGCACAGATACGCAGTATTTT
TRBD2,NA,15,TRBJ2-7,TRBV6-2/TRBV6-3,CASTTRGGGSYEQYF,TGTGCCAGCACCACTCGGGGGGGCGGCTCCTACGAGCAGTACTTC
NA,many,17,TRBJ2-5,TRBV4-1,CASSQQEVSRGQETQYF,TGCGCCAGCAGCCAGCAAGAGGTGAGCAGGGGCCAAGAGACCCAGTACTTC
TRBD2,NA,17,TRBJ2-3,TRBV9,CASSVDLAGGGGDTQYF,TGTGCCAGCAGCGTAGACCTAGCGGGAGGAGGAGGGGATACGCAGTATTTT
TRBD1,NA,14,TRBJ2-7,TRBV5-1,CASSKGQAVREQYF,TGCGCCAGCAGCAAGGGACAGGCAGTTCGGGAGCAGTACTTC
TRBD2,NA,15,TRBJ2-5,TRBV29-1,CSVVPLLAGEETQYF,TGCAGCGTTGTCCCCCTACTAGCGGGAGAAGAGACCCAGTACTTC
TRBD1,NA,13,TRBJ1-2,TRBV5-1,CASSPETGAGYTF,TGCGCCAGCAGCCCGGAGACAGGGGCCGGCTACACCTTC
NA,many,18,TRBJ1-1,TRBV4-1,CASSLKSHSLTENTEAFF,TGCGCCAGCAGCCTCAAGTCCCACTCCCTTACAGAGAACACTGAAGCTTTCTTT
NA,many,13,TRBJ2-7,TRBV10-3,CAIGRELDYEQYF,TGTGCCATCGGACGGGAGCTGGATTACGAGCAGTACTTC
TRBD2,NA,14,TRBJ2-1,TRBV3-1,CASSLGLAGDTEFF,TGTGCCAGCAGCCTCGGACTAGCGGGGGATACCGAGTTCTTC
TRBD1,NA,15,TRBJ2-5,TRBV18,CASSPRTGGEETQYF,TGTGCCAGCTCACCAAGGACAGGGGGCGAAGAGACCCAGTACTTC
TRBD2,NA,15,TRBJ2-5,TRBV25-1,CASSDITSDQETQYF,TGTGCCAGCAGTGACATCACTAGCGACCAAGAGACCCAGTACTTC
TRBD1,NA,21,TRBJ1-4,TRBV4-1,CASSQVIARGFSGTTNEKLFF,TGCGCCAGCAGCCAAGTGATTGCCAGGGGGTTTTCTGGAACAACTAATGAAAAACTGTTTTTT
TRBD1,many,17,TRBJ1-3,TRBV12-3/TRBV12-4,CASTGGQGHSSGNTIYF,TGTGCCAGCACCGGCGGACAGGGTCACTCCTCTGGAAACACCATATATTTT
NA,many,18,TRBJ2-3,TRBV6-6,CASSSPRIPGISTDTQYF,TGTGCCAGCAGTTCCCCAAGAATTCCGGGGATCAGCACAGATACGCAGTATTTT
NA,NA,13,TRBJ1-3,TRBV30,CAWSVGTGNTIYF,TGTGCCTGGAGTGTAGGTACTGGAAACACCATATATTTT
TRBD1,few,14,TRBJ1-1,TRBV12-3/TRBV12-4,CASSFGGGLTEAFF,TGTGCCAGCAGTTTCGGAGGGGGCTTAACTGAAGCTTTCTTT
NA,many,15,TRBJ1-1,TRBV6-1,CASRGSRPDRAEAFF,TGTGCCAGCAGGGGAAGCAGACCCGATCGAGCTGAAGCTTTCTTT
NA,few,14,TRBJ1-1,TRBV7-2,CATAEEGRRGGAFF,TGTGCCACAGCAGAGGAGGGCCGTAGAGGTGGAGCTTTCTTT
NA,once,14,TRBJ1-6,TRBV12-3/TRBV12-4,CASSIGGYNSPLHF,TGTGCCAGCAGCATAGGGGGGTATAATTCACCCCTCCACTTT
NA,few,14,TRBJ1-2,TRBV20-1,CSAQFVAVNYGYTF,TGCAGTGCCCAATTTGTCGCGGTGAACTATGGCTACACCTTC
NA,many,15,TRBJ1-2,TRBV12-3/TRBV12-4,CASSLDAGRLYGYTF,TGTGCCAGCAGTTTAGATGCCGGACGTCTCTATGGCTACACCTTC
NA,NA,12,TRBJ2-5,TRBV20-1,CSAPSSLQTQYF,TGCAGTGCCCCCAGTAGTCTCCAGACCCAGTACTTC
NA,NA,17,TRBJ2-2,TRBV4-1,CASSRGVGRANTGELFF,TGCGCCAGCAGCCGAGGGGTGGGCAGGGCGAACACCGGGGAGCTGTTTTTT
NA,NA,12,TRBJ1-1,TRBV5-5,CASSLWETEAFF,TGTGCCAGCAGCTTGTGGGAGACTGAAGCTTTCTTT
NA,many,12,TRBJ2-3,TRBV29-1,CSVEPSAARQDF,TGCAGCGTTGAACCTAGCGCGGCCCGGCAGGATTTT
NA,NA,14,TRBJ2-3,TRBV4-1,CASSVRTFEGTQYF,TGCGCCAGCTCAGTCCGGACGTTCGAGGGTACGCAGTATTTT